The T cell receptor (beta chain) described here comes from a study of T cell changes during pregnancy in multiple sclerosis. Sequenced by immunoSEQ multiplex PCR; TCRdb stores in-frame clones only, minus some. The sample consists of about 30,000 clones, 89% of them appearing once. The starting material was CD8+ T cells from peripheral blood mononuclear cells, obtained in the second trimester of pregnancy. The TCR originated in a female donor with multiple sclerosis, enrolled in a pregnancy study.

As DNA, the CDR3 is TGTGCCAGCAGTGGTACTAGCGGGAGCGCGTTAGTCACCGGGGAGCTGTTTTTT. As protein: CASSGTSGSALVTGELFF. The chain couples TRBV7-8 to TRBJ2-2; 11 bases align to TRBD2. The CDR3 totals 18 residues. V shed 6 bases and J 4 bases; nucleotides not matched to a gene: 13. Germline CDR1 is SGHVS and CDR2 is FQNEAQ.